This T cell receptor (beta chain) was documented in a study of blood T cell repertoires in COVID-19 (dated by TCRdb to 2020 to 2021). For context, the study as a whole: Samples from collaborators originated in the United States, Italy and Spain and spanned both the acute and convalescent phases of COVID-19. The prospective study material was composed of cDNA or gDNA derived from T cells, B-cell-depleted T cells, or PBMCs. Deeply sampled blood TCRbeta repertoires from subjects exposed to, actively infected with, or recovered from COVID-19 were included in the dataset. The repertoires were released in a freely available public database meant as a resource for research on the immune response to SARS-CoV-2. The samples were drawn from the first 160 participants of the ongoing ImmuneRACE study and from 950 to 1,500 subjects provided by 6 global collaborators. The sample metadata nearly always contained a de-identified subject ID, COVID-19 status, age in years and sex. Where HLA class I and class II types were available, the types were taken from metadata supplied by the sample provider, not from assay-based typing. Results and caveats for the whole study, not just this receptor: How much clinical and demographic metadata was included differed by source and by participant, and the metadata was provided uncurated.

On this clone itself: Its antigen remains unidentified. No base qualities exist here, and no much larger clone lies one base off it.

Each collaborating institution followed its own protocols to collect whole blood in K2EDTA tubes. For TCRbeta analysis, collaborators shipped samples as frozen whole blood, isolated PBMCs, or DNA extracted from either of those sample types. Trimming takes 1 base from V and 14 bases from J, and the germline ends sit 10 bases apart. From the cysteine up to the phenylalanine, the CDR3 has a length of 11 residues. Here the CDR3 DNA is all that survives: 33 bases in frame from base 1. Via the germline V gene (reference sequence), CDR1 is LGHDT and CDR2 YNNKEL. TCRbeta CDR3 regions were amplified from genomic DNA by means of the immunoSEQ Assay, a bias-controlled multiplex PCR. The authors processed their data as follows. The number of nucleated cells in each sample was estimated from the amplification of reference gene primers within the assay. Sequence reads were collapsed and filtered to measure the absolute abundance of every unique TCRbeta CDR3 rearrangement. Productive Simpson clonality was computed per sample as the square root of Simpson's diversity index over productive rearrangements. Not all clones reach the TCRdb copy of this immuneACCESS table, which keeps in-frame sequences only. Checked studies attribute under half of the gap to unresolved V genes and leave the rest unexplained. V and J calls and clone size are given by that table; D and trimming were obtained from the DNA. The sample contains 24,000 or so clones, 86% of them found a single time. The ten largest clones represent 15% to 20% of the sample.

The chain employs TRBV3-1 (or the pseudogene TRBV3-2) and TRBJ2-3; TRBD1 could be the D gene, as 6 bases match. This receptor was identified in a human donor with acute or convalescent COVID-19. The donor label of this sample is uncertain. The specimen sequenced was peripheral blood. The CDR3 region: CASSQGRGVYF. The bases are TGTGCCAGCAGCCAAGGCAGGGGCGTGTATTTT.